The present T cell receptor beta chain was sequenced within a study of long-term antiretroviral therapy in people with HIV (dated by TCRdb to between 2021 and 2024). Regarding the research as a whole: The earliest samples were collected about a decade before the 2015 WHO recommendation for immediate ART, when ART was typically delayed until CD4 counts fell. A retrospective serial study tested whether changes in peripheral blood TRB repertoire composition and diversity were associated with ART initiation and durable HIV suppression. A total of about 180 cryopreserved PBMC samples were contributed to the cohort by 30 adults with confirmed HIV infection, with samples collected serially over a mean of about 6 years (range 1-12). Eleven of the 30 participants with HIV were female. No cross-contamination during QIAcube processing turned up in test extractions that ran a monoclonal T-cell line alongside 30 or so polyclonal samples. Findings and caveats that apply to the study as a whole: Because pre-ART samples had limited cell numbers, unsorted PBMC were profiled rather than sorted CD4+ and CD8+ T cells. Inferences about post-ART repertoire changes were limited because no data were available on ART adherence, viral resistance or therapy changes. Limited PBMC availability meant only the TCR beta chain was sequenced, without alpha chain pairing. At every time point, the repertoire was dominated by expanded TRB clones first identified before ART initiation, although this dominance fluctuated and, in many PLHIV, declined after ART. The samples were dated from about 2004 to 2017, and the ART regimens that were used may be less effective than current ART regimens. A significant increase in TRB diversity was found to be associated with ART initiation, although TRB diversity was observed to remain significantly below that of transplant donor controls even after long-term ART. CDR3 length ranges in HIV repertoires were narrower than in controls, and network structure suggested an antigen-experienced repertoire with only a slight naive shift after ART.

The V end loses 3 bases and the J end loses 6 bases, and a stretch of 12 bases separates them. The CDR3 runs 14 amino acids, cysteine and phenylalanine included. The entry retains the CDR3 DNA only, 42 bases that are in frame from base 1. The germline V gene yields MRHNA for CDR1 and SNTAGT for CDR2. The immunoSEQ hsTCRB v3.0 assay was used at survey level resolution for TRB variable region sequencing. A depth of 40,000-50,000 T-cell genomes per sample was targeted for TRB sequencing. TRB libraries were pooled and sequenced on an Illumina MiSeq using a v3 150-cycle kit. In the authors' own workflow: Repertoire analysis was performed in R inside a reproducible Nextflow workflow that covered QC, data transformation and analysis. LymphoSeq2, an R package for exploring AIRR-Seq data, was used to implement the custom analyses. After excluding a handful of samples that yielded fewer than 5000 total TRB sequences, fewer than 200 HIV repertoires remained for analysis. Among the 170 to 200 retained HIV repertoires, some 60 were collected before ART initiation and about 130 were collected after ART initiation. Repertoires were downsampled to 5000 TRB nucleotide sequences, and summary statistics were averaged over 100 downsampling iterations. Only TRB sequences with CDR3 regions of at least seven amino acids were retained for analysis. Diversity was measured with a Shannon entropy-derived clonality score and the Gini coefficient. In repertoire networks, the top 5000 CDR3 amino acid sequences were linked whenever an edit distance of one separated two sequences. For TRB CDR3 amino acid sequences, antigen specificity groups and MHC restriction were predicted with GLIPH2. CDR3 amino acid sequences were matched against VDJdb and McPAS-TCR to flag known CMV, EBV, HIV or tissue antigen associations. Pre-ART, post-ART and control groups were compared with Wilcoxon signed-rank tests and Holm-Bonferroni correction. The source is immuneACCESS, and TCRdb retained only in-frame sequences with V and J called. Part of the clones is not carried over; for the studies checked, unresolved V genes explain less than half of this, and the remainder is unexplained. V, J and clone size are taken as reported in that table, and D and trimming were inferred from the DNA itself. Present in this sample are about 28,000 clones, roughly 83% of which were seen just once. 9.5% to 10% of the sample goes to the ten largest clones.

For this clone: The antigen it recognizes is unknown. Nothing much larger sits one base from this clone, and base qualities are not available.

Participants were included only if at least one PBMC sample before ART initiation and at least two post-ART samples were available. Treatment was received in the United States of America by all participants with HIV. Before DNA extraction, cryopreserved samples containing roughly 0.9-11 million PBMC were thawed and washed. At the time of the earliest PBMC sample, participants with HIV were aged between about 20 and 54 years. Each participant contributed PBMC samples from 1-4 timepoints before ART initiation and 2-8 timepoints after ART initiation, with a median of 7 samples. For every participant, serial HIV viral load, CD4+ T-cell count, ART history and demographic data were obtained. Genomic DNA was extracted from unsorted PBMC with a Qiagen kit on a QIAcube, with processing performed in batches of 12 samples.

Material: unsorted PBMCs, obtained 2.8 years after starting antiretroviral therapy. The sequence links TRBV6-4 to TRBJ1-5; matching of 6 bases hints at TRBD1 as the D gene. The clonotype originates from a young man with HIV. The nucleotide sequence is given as TGTGCCAGCAGTGAACAGGAGGGGGGTCAGCCCCAGCATTTT. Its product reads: CASSEQEGGQPQHF.